Here is one TCR beta chain with its context. This clone was seen a single time. The antigen this receptor binds is unknown. No base quality information exists; no much larger clone differs at one position. The protocol used for the library was the immunoSEQ multiplex PCR assay. For the multiplex PCR, a mixture combining 60 forward primers for TCR Vbeta segments and 13 reverse primers for TCR Jbeta segments was used. The CDR3 region of rearranged TCR beta genes was amplified from genomic DNA with a multiplex PCR assay. On the Illumina HiSeq System, the amplified TCR beta libraries were sequenced as 87-base-pair reads. On the authors' methods: Across the 670 or so repertoires, a later analysis counted around 80 million unique TCR beta chains, 8.5 million to 12 million of which were shared by at least two donors. Raw reads were error-corrected and collapsed into unique sequences with a nearest-neighbor algorithm that merged closely related sequences to remove PCR and sequencing errors. To assign V, D and J gene segments, CDR3 sequences were aligned to IMGT reference sequences. For a sequence to be retained, a match of at least six nucleotides was required to both a V gene segment and a J gene segment. Rearrangements were classified as productive when the CDR3 lacked stop codons and remained in frame with V and J, and all other rearrangements were classified as non-productive. Following IMGT convention, CDR3 was defined as the stretch from the second conserved V-encoded cysteine up to the conserved J-encoded phenylalanine. Sequences without an unambiguous match to a single V gene segment were excluded from the earlier analysis of several hundred of the donors. An earlier analysis of a few hundred of the donors classified V segments as functional when productive rearrangements were above 56.7% and as segregating when the standard deviation between donors was above 5%. A statistical classification framework was built for diagnosing cytomegalovirus status from the catalog of TCR beta chain sequences. A later analysis assigned V and J genes by comparing TCR nucleotide sequences with IMGT/GENE-DB human TR gene sequences. In a later analysis, CDR3 sequences and most-parsimonious VDJ recombination scenarios were assigned using the TCRdist pipeline. In a later analysis, every TCR beta chain was defined by the combination of its CDR3 amino acid sequence and its V-gene family, and reads without a unique V-gene family were dropped. A later analysis removed 592 highly shared, low-generation-probability nucleotide sequences to deal with suspected cross-contamination and a sequencing artifact. In a later analysis, a clonal expansion index for each public chain was calculated from normalized within-repertoire ranks of inferred template counts. In a later analysis, generation probabilities were computed with a VDJ recombination model fitted to out-of-frame rearrangements, and the resulting probabilities were checked against IGoR. In a later analysis, TCR-TCR, TCR-HLA and TCR-CMV co-occurrence was scored with hypergeometric tests, and a repertoire-size bias correction was applied to TCR pairs. False discovery rates were estimated in a later analysis by permuting HLA or CMV assignments 20 times. A later analysis grouped co-occurring TCRs with DBSCAN, adding TCRdist sequence similarity when clustering within HLA-allele-positive subsets. Repertoires with fewer than 30,000 or more than 120,000 public chains, plus five repertoires with anomalous nucleotide sharing, were excluded from co-occurrence clustering. This is the immuneACCESS table as TCRdb keeps it, with only in-frame sequences that have V and J called. A part of the clones is gone; compared with another copy, unresolved V genes explain less than half, and the rest is unexplained. V, J and clone size reflect that table, while D and trimming were determined from the DNA. For this sample the table gives 150,000 to 200,000 clones, of which about 87% were detected only once. The ten largest clones capture approximately 1.7% of the sample.

These data belong to a study of cytomegalovirus exposure and HLA in healthy donors (dated by TCRdb to 2016 to 2017). Background on the whole study: An earlier analysis of roughly 500 of the donors reported about 300 Gb of sequence data and 117 million unique TCR beta sequences obtained from about 179 million T cells. Around 320 gigabases of sequencing data and approximately 80 million unique TCR sequences were included in an early release covering roughly 600 HLA-typed donors. Of the approximately 400 genotyped donors, about 84% fell in the genetic ancestry cluster associated with self-reported Caucasian donors. The study aimed to test whether signatures of past pathogen exposure could be identified by cataloging public T cell receptors. The study used immunosequencing to profile the T cell repertoires of about 670 subjects and linked those repertoires to cytomegalovirus serostatus. In addition to the first cohort of several hundred subjects, a separate validation cohort of around 110 different subjects was used. To predict cytomegalovirus infection status, the study combined high-throughput TCR immunosequencing, statistical association of individual TCRs with disease status, and machine learning. In a later analysis, previously published TCR beta repertoires from several hundred donors were re-analyzed and high-resolution HLA genotyping was added so that TCR occurrence patterns could be studied. The later analysis used no new phenotypic data to find candidate immune exposures, relying instead on TCR beta sequences and their occurrence across donors. In an earlier analysis of over 550 of the donors, high-throughput TCR beta sequencing was used to judge whether each TCR beta V gene segment behaved as functional or pseudogenic. Donor age, sex, ethnicity and CMV serostatus were compiled together with the repertoire data. A later genetic analysis used genome-wide SNP genotypes for about three fifths of the 666 donors, treating that subset as a discovery cohort. All discovery cohort repertoires had been generated using a single sequencing platform. HLA typing covered class I and class II loci at four-digit resolution. Typing coverage differed by locus: A, B, C, DRB1 and DQB1 were typed in about 620-640 donors, DQA1 in about 550, DPA1 in some 600, and DPB1 in just under 490. A few DR-DQ haplotypes were treated as single units for association and clustering because of strong linkage in the cohort. Among roughly 400 genotyped donors of the cohort, an average of about 220,000 unique TCR beta nucleotide sequences was sequenced per donor, of which approximately 19% were non-productive. The paper's findings and limits, for the study overall: The classifier was reported to diagnose cytomegalovirus status with high specificity and sensitivity in both the original cohort and the validation cohort. Over 15 rarely observed V segments, including chromosome 9 orphons, were excluded from the earlier analysis of just under 600 of the donors because counts were too low. A further reported finding was that TCR beta sequences accurately predicted the HLA-A and HLA-B alleles for most subjects in the first cohort. A later genetic analysis reported fewer N-insertions in productive TCRs among donors in an Asian-associated ancestry cluster than the roughly 700-donor mean. In a later analysis, most CMV-associated TCR beta chains were found to appear HLA-restricted, with HLA associations seemingly driven largely by CMV exposure. Broadly in line with IMGT annotations, most TCR beta V segments showed up in productive rearrangements about 87% or about 30% of the time in an earlier analysis of 450 to 600 of the donors. Linkage disequilibrium might explain the correlated functional status among segregating V segments, but an unknown experimental factor could not be ruled out. For the cohort, immune exposure information was limited to CMV serostatus. Compared with equally common non-associated chains, HLA-associated TCR beta chains in a later analysis were more clonally expanded and had lower generation probabilities. Because some donors lacked HLA typing at each locus, the association tests relied only on the typed subset. While some public TCRs were present in many individuals, most TCR sequences turned up only very rarely across donors. When HLA alleles, especially DR and DQ, strongly co-occurred, attributing TCR associations to individual alleles was difficult. In a later analysis, several top co-occurrence clusters were reported to appear linked to parvovirus B19, influenza, CMV and Epstein-Barr virus. Sequencing depth was assumed to be roughly uniform across donors in the presence/absence analyses, though that assumption may not hold. Only TCR beta chains were sequenced in this cohort, and the absence of alpha or paired-chain data limited detectable features. In the study, 164 TCR beta chains were listed as associated with cytomegalovirus. Three of the identified cytomegalovirus-associated TCR beta chains were confirmed in vitro to be specific for cytomegalovirus antigens. The authors suggested that the approach could potentially be generalized to other disease states and immunological phenotypes. At a false discovery rate of 0.05, a later analysis linked about 17,000 TCR beta sequences to specific HLA alleles. In a later genetic analysis, a missense DCLRE1C variant was associated with V-gene and J-gene trimming of TCR beta chains, and the association was replicated in an independent cohort. In a later analysis, the rate of TCR association differed among HLA loci, with DRB1 alleles having the most associated TCRs and HLA-C alleles having the fewest. A cluster of highly shared sequence variants was judged likely to represent a technical artifact of the sequencing pipeline.

The cohort consisted of fewer than 700 healthy bone marrow donors. All cohort members were sampled while nominally healthy, although unrecorded immune exposures were likely present. The donor was CMV seronegative and was included in the group of about 400 seronegative cohort members. A peripheral blood sample was collected from each donor, and TCR beta sequencing was performed on peripheral blood mononuclear cells. The Qiagen DNeasy Blood Extraction Kit was used to extract genomic DNA from the blood cell samples. The clonotype originates from a woman aged 18-29 years in good health and CMV-seronegative. Sequenced material: PBMCs.

The sequence in DNA is TGTGCCAGTAGTAGCTGGGGACAGGGCCGATACGAGCAGTACTTC. This yields the protein CASSSWGQGRYEQYF. The rearrangement combines TRBV19 with TRBJ2-7, with TRBD1 identical over 9 junction bases. V trim: 4 bases; J trim: 4 bases; unmatched bases: 8. CDR1 and CDR2, looked up from the germline V gene (reference sequence), are LNHDA and SQIVND. From the cysteine up to the phenylalanine, the CDR3 has a length of 15 residues. This entry keeps only the CDR3 DNA: 45 bases, framed from base 1.